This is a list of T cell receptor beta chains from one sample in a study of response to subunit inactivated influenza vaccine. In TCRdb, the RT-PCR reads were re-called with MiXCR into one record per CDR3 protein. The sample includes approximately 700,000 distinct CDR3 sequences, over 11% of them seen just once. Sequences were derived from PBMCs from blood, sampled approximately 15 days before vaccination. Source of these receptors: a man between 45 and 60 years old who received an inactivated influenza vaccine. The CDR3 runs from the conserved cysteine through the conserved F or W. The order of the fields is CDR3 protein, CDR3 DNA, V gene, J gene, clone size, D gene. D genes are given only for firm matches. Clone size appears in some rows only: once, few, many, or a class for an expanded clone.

CDR3 protein: CASGMSSGANVLTF
CDR3 DNA: TGTGCCTCCGGCATGTCCTCTGGGGCCAACGTCCTGACTTTC
V gene: TRBV2
J gene: TRBJ2-6
clone size: .
D gene: .

CDR3 protein: CASSFTGTENEKLFF
CDR3 DNA: TGTGCCAGCAGCTTCACTGGGACCGAAAATGAAAAACTGTTTTTT
V gene: TRBV11-2
J gene: TRBJ1-4
clone size: .
D gene: .

CDR3 protein: CASSLAGGANYGYTF
CDR3 DNA: TGTGCCAGCAGCTTAGCTGGGGGAGCTAACTATGGCTACACCTTC
V gene: TRBV7-9
J gene: TRBJ1-2
clone size: .
D gene: .

CDR3 protein: CASSSYGGTFSGNIQYF
CDR3 DNA: TGTGCCAGCAGTTCATACGGGGGGACTTTTAGCGGGAACATTCAGTACTTC
V gene: TRBV12-3/TRBV12-4
J gene: TRBJ2-4
clone size: .
D gene: TRBD2

CDR3 protein: CASGPEIYEQYF
CDR3 DNA: TGTGCCAGCGGCCCCGAGATTTACGAGCAGTACTTC
V gene: TRBV7-9
J gene: TRBJ2-7
clone size: few
D gene: .

CDR3 protein: CAISEAGVSGPQHF
CDR3 DNA: TGTGCCATCAGCGAGGCAGGAGTTTCGGGGCCCCAGCATTTT
V gene: TRBV10-3
J gene: TRBJ1-5
clone size: .
D gene: .

CDR3 protein: CASSRTAEQFF
CDR3 DNA: TGTGCCAGCAGCCGGACAGCAGAGCAGTTCTTC
V gene: TRBV7-2
J gene: TRBJ2-1
clone size: few
D gene: .

CDR3 protein: CATSERDGRLNEQFF
CDR3 DNA: TGTGCCACCAGTGAGAGGGACGGGCGCCTCAATGAGCAGTTCTTC
V gene: TRBV24-1
J gene: TRBJ2-1
clone size: .
D gene: .

CDR3 protein: CSVTRRNTEAFF
CDR3 DNA: TGCAGCGTTACCCGACGGAACACTGAAGCTTTCTTT
V gene: TRBV29-1
J gene: TRBJ1-1
clone size: many
D gene: .

CDR3 protein: CSARDRQGPSGYTF
CDR3 DNA: TGCAGTGCTAGAGATCGACAGGGCCCCTCTGGCTACACCTTC
V gene: TRBV20-1
J gene: TRBJ1-2
clone size: .
D gene: TRBD1

CDR3 protein: CSAGSRGPSYEQYF
CDR3 DNA: TGCAGTGCTGGAAGCCGCGGACCGTCCTACGAGCAGTACTTC
V gene: TRBV20-1
J gene: TRBJ2-7
clone size: .
D gene: .

CDR3 protein: CASSPRAGGLRSYEQYF
CDR3 DNA: TGTGCCAGCAGCCCTCGGGCGGGGGGGCTTAGGTCCTACGAGCAGTACTTC
V gene: TRBV7-2
J gene: TRBJ2-7
clone size: few
D gene: TRBD2

CDR3 protein: CASKSTAPLRGPHYEQYF
CDR3 DNA: TGTGCCAGCAAGTCGACAGCCCCACTACGCGGGCCCCACTACGAGCAGTACTTC
V gene: TRBV21-1
J gene: TRBJ2-7
clone size: .
D gene: .

CDR3 protein: CASSLDTGEQYF
CDR3 DNA: TGTGCCAGCAGCTTAGATACGGGTGAGCAGTACTTC
V gene: TRBV11-2
J gene: TRBJ2-7
clone size: .
D gene: .

CDR3 protein: CASSWSVDYNEQFF
CDR3 DNA: TGCGCCAGCAGCTGGTCGGTGGACTACAATGAGCAGTTCTTC
V gene: TRBV5-1
J gene: TRBJ2-1
clone size: few
D gene: .

CDR3 protein: CASSNDSPVWIYEQYF
CDR3 DNA: TGTGCCAGCAGCAACGATAGCCCTGTTTGGATCTACGAGCAGTACTTC
V gene: TRBV21-1
J gene: TRBJ2-7
clone size: few
D gene: .

CDR3 protein: CASTHGGQPQHF
CDR3 DNA: TGTGCCAGCACCCACGGTGGTCAGCCCCAGCATTTT
V gene: TRBV12-3/TRBV12-4
J gene: TRBJ1-5
clone size: many
D gene: .

CDR3 protein: CASSTGAAEQYF
CDR3 DNA: TGTGCCAGCAGCACAGGGGCAGCCGAGCAGTACTTC
V gene: TRBV25-1
J gene: TRBJ2-7
clone size: few
D gene: TRBD1

CDR3 protein: CSVAGWVGDTQYF
CDR3 DNA: TGCAGCGTCGCCGGCTGGGTGGGAGATACGCAGTATTTT
V gene: TRBV29-1
J gene: TRBJ2-3
clone size: .
D gene: .

CDR3 protein: CASTIQGPNTEAFF
CDR3 DNA: TGTGCCAGCACTATACAGGGACCTAACACTGAAGCTTTCTTT
V gene: TRBV6-1
J gene: TRBJ1-1
clone size: .
D gene: .

CDR3 protein: CASSLRWQGTGELFF
CDR3 DNA: TGTGCCAGCAGCTTGAGGTGGCAGGGGACCGGGGAGCTGTTTTTT
V gene: TRBV7-2
J gene: TRBJ2-2
clone size: few
D gene: .

CDR3 protein: CASSRLAGGHEQYF
CDR3 DNA: TGTGCCAGCAGCCGACTAGCGGGGGGTCACGAGCAGTACTTC
V gene: TRBV5-6
J gene: TRBJ2-7
clone size: few
D gene: TRBD2

CDR3 protein: CASSADGLDEKLFF
CDR3 DNA: TGCGCCAGCAGCGCCGATGGCCTGGATGAAAAACTGTTTTTT
V gene: TRBV5-1
J gene: TRBJ1-4
clone size: few
D gene: .

CDR3 protein: CASSTPSTGTHNNEQFF
CDR3 DNA: TGTGCCAGCAGCACTCCCAGCACCGGGACGCATAACAATGAGCAGTTCTTC
V gene: TRBV7-2
J gene: TRBJ2-1
clone size: .
D gene: .

CDR3 protein: CAWSYAGAYYEQYF
CDR3 DNA: TGTGCCTGGAGTTACGCGGGAGCCTACTACGAGCAGTACTTC
V gene: TRBV30
J gene: TRBJ2-7
clone size: .
D gene: TRBD2

CDR3 protein: CASSQIAGAFSDSEPYEQYF
CDR3 DNA: TGCGCCAGCAGCCAAATAGCGGGAGCCTTTTCAGATTCAGAGCCGTACGAGCAGTACTTC
V gene: TRBV4-1
J gene: TRBJ2-7
clone size: .
D gene: TRBD2